One sample yielded the 32 T cell receptor beta chains listed below, sequenced in a study of PD-1 blockade in mismatch repair-deficient tumors. Produced via immunoSEQ multiplex PCR; TCRdb's table is partial and in-frame only. The sample lists 38,000 or so clones, roughly 81% occurring once. The sequenced sample was peripheral blood, obtained about 76 weeks after starting pembrolizumab. Receptors were obtained from an adult with mismatch repair-deficient cancer.

The CDR3 nucleotides read TGTGCCAGCAGTGAATCTTCCTCGGGAAGGAGGGGGGCACACAGGGAGACCCAGTACTTC. Translation: CASSESSSGRRGAHRETQYF. The V and J genes are TRBV6-1 and TRBJ2-5; D could derive from TRBD1 or TRBD2 (6 bases each). The CDR3 extends over 20 amino acids. The V gene lost 2 bases and the J gene lost 5 bases, with 30 bases spanning the gap. Germline loops: CDR1 MNHNS, CDR2 SASEGT.

The chain has TRBV27 and TRBJ2-7; a possible D gene is TRBD2 (6 bases). V was pared by 3 bases and J by 0 bases, with 9 bases between. Germline V gene lookup returns CDR1 MNHEY and CDR2 SMNVEV (reference sequence). This CDR3 spans 14 amino acids. CDR3 bases: TGTGCCAGCAGTTTGGGGGGTTCCTCCTACGAGCAGTACTTC. Amino acids: CASSLGGSSYEQYF.

The V and J genes are TRBV7-9 and TRBJ2-7, with D possibly TRBD1 on 6 matching bases. The CDR3 loop spans 14 amino acids. The germline CDR1 and CDR2 sequences are SEHNR and FQNEAQ (reference sequence). The V end was cut by 0 bases, the J end by 7 bases, with 13 bases between. The CDR3 loop reads CASSLASLRGEQYF. DNA for the CDR3: TGTGCCAGCAGCTTAGCCTCCTTGAGGGGGGAGCAGTACTTC.

The J gene is TRBJ2-1, the V gene TRBV7-3; TRBD2 is a possible D gene (5 bases). Trimming removed 5 bases at V and 8 bases at J, with 13 bases between. The CDR3 spans 13 residues. CDR1 and CDR2 from the germline V gene are SGHTA and FQGTGA. DNA for the CDR3: TGTGCCAGCAGCCAGGTAAGAGCGGATGAGCAGTTCTTC. It codes for CASSQVRADEQFF.

The chain has TRBV7-9 and TRBJ2-1; 10 positions agree with TRBD1. CDR1 and CDR2 from the germline V gene are SEHNR and FQNEAQ (reference sequence). The CDR3 extends over 15 amino acids. V was pared by 5 bases and J by 6 bases, with 7 bases of the junction left unmatched. The CDR3 reads CASSPDRGPANEQFF. The CDR3, as DNA: TGTGCCAGCAGCCCCGACAGGGGGCCTGCCAATGAGCAGTTCTTC.

The chain combines TRBV7-9 with TRBJ1-1; maybe TRBD1 (5 bases). The CDR3 loop spans 13 amino acids. Germline values: CDR1 SEHNR, CDR2 FQNEAQ (reference sequence). The V and J ends lost 5 bases and 9 bases respectively, with 16 bases between them. The CDR3 DNA follows: TGTGCCAGCAGCCCCCCATCGGGGCAGAAAGCTTTCTTT. Translating gives CASSPPSGQKAFF.

The chain is built from TRBV6-1 and TRBJ1-2, with TRBD1 as a possible D gene (6 bases). Germline CDR1 MNHNS, CDR2 SASEGT. CDR3 size: 14 residues. The V end lost 2 bases, the J end lost 7 bases, and 14 bases lay between the germline ends. The CDR3 loop reads CASSENWGPGGYTF. The CDR3 nucleotides read TGTGCCAGCAGTGAAAATTGGGGGCCAGGTGGCTACACCTTC.

This clone was seen a handful of times. The chain links TRBV29-1 to TRBJ2-1; possible D gene TRBD2, 5 bases. With 8 bases removed from V and 1 base from J, the gap between germline ends came to 15 bases. CDR3 size: 14 residues. The V gene's germline CDR1 is SQVTM and CDR2 ANQGSEA. The CDR3 nucleotides read TGCAGCACCCGGGGAATTTTTTCCTACAATGAGCAGTTCTTC. This codes for CSTRGIFSYNEQFF.

This chain connects TRBV4-2 to TRBJ1-2; TRBD1 matches 8 bases. The CDR3 runs 13 residues. Trimming removed 3 bases from V and 7 bases from J; junction bases left unmatched: 4. Germline CDR1 reads LGHNA; CDR2 reads YNFKEQ. The CDR3 region has the DNA TGTGCCAGCAGCCAGACAGGGGAGAGTGGCTACACCTTC. Translated, it gives CASSQTGESGYTF.

The rearrangement links TRBV9 to TRBJ2-1; weak D call: TRBD2 (6 bases). The V end was cut by 1 base, the J end by 1 base, with 6 bases between. This CDR3 comprises 14 residues. Germline-derived CDR1 and CDR2 are SGDLS and YYNGEE. The CDR3 region is CASSVLASYNEQFF. The CDR3 DNA sequence: TGTGCCAGCAGCGTACTAGCGTCCTACAATGAGCAGTTCTTC.

This chain joins TRBV9 and TRBJ2-3; TRBD1 is a possible D gene (5 bases). This CDR3 region has 13 residues. The germline CDR1 and CDR2 sequences are SGDLS and YYNGEE. V shed 4 bases and J shed 4 bases, with 10 bases lying between them. In DNA, the CDR3 is TGTGCCAGCAGCCCCGAGACAGCAGATACGCAGTATTTT. Translation: CASSPETADTQYF. Looking up the rest from reference TRBV9 and TRBJ2-3 gives the full variable domain: DSGVTQTPKHLITATGQRVTLRCSPRSGDLSVYWYQQSLDQGLQFLIQYYNGEERAKGNILERFSAQQFPDLHSELNLSSLELGDSALYFCASSPETADTQYFGPGTRLTVL.

CDR3: CASSISVGTSINYGYTF. Written as DNA, the CDR3 is TGTGCCAGTAGTATATCGGTCGGGACATCAATCAACTATGGCTACACCTTC. The chain combines TRBV19 with TRBJ1-2; maybe TRBD1 (6 bases). V was cut by 2 bases and J by 2 bases, with 18 bases left in between. The CDR3 runs to 17 residues. CDR1 LNHDA and CDR2 SQIVND come from the germline V gene (reference sequence).

The CDR3 loop reads CASSNQLAGVVNEQFF. CDR3 nucleotides: TGTGCCAGCAGTAACCAATTAGCGGGAGTCGTTAATGAGCAGTTCTTC. The chain combines TRBV6-6 with TRBJ2-1; 9 bases line up with TRBD2. V lost 5 bases, J lost 7 bases, and 12 bases stayed unmatched. The germline V gene encodes CDR1 MNHNY and CDR2 SVGAGI (reference sequence). The CDR3 loop spans 16 amino acids.

The gene calls are TRBV7-9 and TRBJ2-1; TRBD2 is a possible D gene (5 bases). The CDR3 extends over 13 amino acids. The germline V gene encodes CDR1 SEHNR and CDR2 FQNEAQ (reference sequence). V shed 1 base and J shed 6 bases, with 7 bases lying between them. The CDR3 is CASSLGESNEQFF. As DNA, the CDR3 is TGTGCCAGCAGCTTAGGGGAGAGCAATGAGCAGTTCTTC.

The chain combines TRBV7-9 with TRBJ2-3; maybe TRBD1 (6 bases). The CDR3 consists of 13 residues. Trimming removed 3 bases from V and 8 bases from J, with 12 bases in between. Germline-derived CDR1 and CDR2 are SEHNR and FQNEAQ (reference sequence). CDR3 protein: CASSLDQGRTQYF. The CDR3 nucleotides are TGTGCCAGCAGCTTGGACCAGGGGCGTACGCAGTATTTT.

V and J are TRBV2 and TRBJ2-7; TRBD1 agrees at 8 bases. The germline V gene has CDR1 SNHLY and CDR2 FYNNEI. V trimming: 3 bases; J trimming: 4 bases; junction bases outside the gene matches: 8. There are 15 residues in the CDR3. The CDR3 spells CASSEWDRSGYEQYF. In DNA form, the CDR3 reads TGTGCCAGCAGTGAGTGGGACAGGTCCGGGTACGAGCAGTACTTC.

This chain joins TRBV5-4 and TRBJ2-1; 12 bases agree with TRBD1. The CDR3 is 15 amino acids. CDR1 and CDR2 from the germline V gene are SGHNT and YYREEE (reference sequence). J was trimmed by 8 bases and V by 3 bases; bases with no gene match: 6. This chain's CDR3 is CASSSRDRGPDEQFF. The CDR3 nucleotides are TGTGCCAGCAGCTCACGGGACAGGGGGCCGGATGAGCAGTTCTTC.

The chain employs TRBV6-1 and TRBJ1-5; D gene ambiguous. The CDR3 runs to 13 residues. Trimming pared 6 bases from V and 0 bases from J, leaving 6 bases between. CDR1 and CDR2 from the germline V gene are MNHNS and SASEGT. This CDR3 reads CASRPNSNQPQHF. As DNA, the CDR3 is TGTGCCAGCAGACCCAATAGCAATCAGCCCCAGCATTTT.

This rearrangement joins TRBV10-3 to TRBJ2-1; tentatively, D is TRBD1 (6 bases). The CDR3 sequence is 13 residues long. Germline assignment: CDR1 ENHRY and CDR2 SYGVKD. The V end lost 6 bases, the J end lost 6 bases, and 12 bases lay between the germline ends. CDR3 residues: CAISPLGGNEQFF. CDR3 nucleotide sequence: TGTGCCATCAGCCCCTTAGGGGGCAATGAGCAGTTCTTC.

This chain connects TRBV11-3 to TRBJ2-1; 10 bases are a match to TRBD1. The trim removed 1 base at V and 2 bases at J, leaving 2 bases unmatched. The germline V gene has CDR1 SGHNT and CDR2 YENEEA. The CDR3 is made up of 16 amino acids. CDR3 region: CASSLAGTGAYNEQFF. The CDR3 region has the DNA TGTGCCAGCAGCTTAGCCGGGACAGGGGCCTACAATGAGCAGTTCTTC.

This rearrangement joins TRBV7-3 to TRBJ2-1; D is possibly TRBD2 (6 bases). The V end lost 1 base, the J end lost 7 bases, and 17 bases lay between the germline ends. Germline V gene lookup returns CDR1 SGHTA and CDR2 FQGTGA. CDR3 length: 16 amino acids. This CDR3 is CASSLNSLASTNEQFF. Written as DNA, the CDR3 is TGTGCCAGCAGCTTAAATAGCCTAGCGAGTACAAATGAGCAGTTCTTC.

The CDR3 DNA reads TGTGCCAGCAGCCACCCCGCAAGTACGAACACCGGGGAGCTGTTTTTT. It specifies CASSHPASTNTGELFF. The V gene is TRBV27, the J gene TRBJ2-2; D unclear. CDR1 and CDR2 (germline): MNHEY, SMNVEV (reference sequence). CDR3 size: 16 residues. Deletions cut 6 bases from V and 0 bases from J, with 14 bases between.

This clone showed up just a few times. The rearrangement links TRBV4-3 to TRBJ1-2; no clear D. This CDR3 has 14 residues. Germline V lookup: CDR1 LGHNA, CDR2 YSLEER. Trimming took 4 bases from V and 5 from J, leaving 14 bases between them. The CDR3 here is CASSPDGYPYGYTF. The CDR3 DNA is TGCGCCAGCAGCCCGGACGGGTACCCTTATGGCTACACCTTC.

The chain employs TRBV5-4 and TRBJ2-5; weak D call: TRBD2 (6 bases). Trimming shortened V by 0 bases and J by 3 bases, and 9 bases separated the two germline ends. The germline V gene has CDR1 SGHNT and CDR2 YYREEE (reference sequence). This CDR3 has 14 amino acids. The CDR3 loop is CASSLGRAEETQYF. CDR3 bases: TGTGCCAGCAGCTTGGGGAGGGCGGAAGAGACCCAGTACTTC.

This chain joins TRBV29-1 and TRBJ2-3; TRBD2 matches 10 bases. The junction had 4 bases not matched to a gene; V was cut back by 6 bases and J by 1 base. Germline CDR1 reads SQVTM; CDR2 reads ANQGSEA. CDR3 length: 14 residues. CDR3 in amino acids: CSVLAGEGTDTQYF. The CDR3 coding sequence is TGCAGCGTCCTAGCGGGAGAAGGCACAGATACGCAGTATTTT.

This chain uses TRBV7-9 with TRBJ1-4; possible D gene TRBD1, 5 bases. The CDR3 consists of 15 residues. From germline, CDR1 is SEHNR and CDR2 FQNEAQ (reference sequence). V dropped 5 bases and J dropped 8 bases, with 18 bases sitting between them. CDR3 DNA: TGTGCCAGCAGCAACAGCCCCGGGGCTGAGGAAAAACTGTTTTTT. Protein product: CASSNSPGAEEKLFF.

The CDR3 DNA is TGCGCCAGCAGTCCCATGGGGGGCGCGAATGAAAAACTGTTTTTT. Translated: CASSPMGGANEKLFF. V gene TRBV4-3 combines with J gene TRBJ1-4; TRBD1 might be the D (6 bases). V was shortened by 6 bases and J by 5 bases, with 16 bases between the two germline ends. This CDR3 has 15 amino acids. Germline values: CDR1 LGHNA, CDR2 YSLEER.

This chain links TRBV30 with TRBJ1-2; perhaps TRBD1 as D (6 bases). Germline lookup yields CDR1 GTSNPN and CDR2 SVGIG (reference sequence). The CDR3 loop spans 13 amino acids. Trimming removed 0 bases from V and 7 bases from J, with 12 bases in between. The CDR3, as DNA: TGTGCCTGGAGTGTACAGGGAAGTTCTGGCTACACCTTC. Protein: CAWSVQGSSGYTF.

The table lists this clone with a few counts. The chain employs TRBV19 and TRBJ2-1; 8 bases agree with TRBD2. The germline CDR1 and CDR2 sequences are LNHDA and SQIVND (reference sequence). The V and J ends lost 4 bases and 8 bases, in that order; junction bases with no gene match: 13. This CDR3 is built from 16 residues. CDR3 in amino acids: CASSKYGREVGDEQFF. The CDR3 DNA is TGTGCCAGTAGTAAGTACGGGAGGGAGGTTGGCGATGAGCAGTTCTTC.

V and J are TRBV2 and TRBJ2-1, with unresolved D. CDR1 is SNHLY, CDR2 FYNNEI, per germline. This CDR3 contains 16 residues. V lost 3 bases to trimming and J lost 4 bases, with 16 bases between them. CDR3 sequence: CASSENLVGYYNEQFF. DNA for the CDR3: TGTGCCAGCAGTGAGAATCTGGTGGGCTATTACAATGAGCAGTTCTTC.

V is TRBV7-6 and J is TRBJ2-7; perhaps TRBD1 as D (6 bases). CDR1 is SGHVS, CDR2 FNYEAQ, per germline. The CDR3 contains 18 residues. V was clipped by 2 bases and J by 2 bases, with 22 bases between them. The CDR3 protein is CASSLMFRGQAPTYEQYF. For the CDR3, the DNA is TGTGCCAGCAGCTTAATGTTTCGGGGACAAGCGCCTACCTACGAGCAGTACTTC.

This clone was seen just once. The chain carries TRBV9 and TRBJ1-3; D not resolved. The CDR3 consists of 15 residues. The germline V and J ends were trimmed by 0 bases and 0 bases, with 7 bases remaining between them. Germline loops: CDR1 SGDLS, CDR2 YYNGEE. The CDR3 nucleotides are TGTGCCAGCAGCGTAGAGGGTTCCTCTGGAAACACCATATATTTT. It translates to CASSVEGSSGNTIYF. Based on the CDR3 plus reference TRBV9 and TRBJ1-3, the full variable domain is DSGVTQTPKHLITATGQRVTLRCSPRSGDLSVYWYQQSLDQGLQFLIQYYNGEERAKGNILERFSAQQFPDLHSELNLSSLELGDSALYFCASSVEGSSGNTIYFGEGSWLTVV.